This TCR beta chain was obtained from a study of T cells after yellow fever vaccination. Findings of the study overall: Most clones from primary vaccination resurfaced after the booster (approximately 95% CD4, approximately 88% CD8).

Via MiXCR, TCRdb re-called the 5' RACE reads, giving one row per CDR3 protein. The sample records about 25,000 distinct CDR3 sequences, 5.5% being singletons. The V gene lost 0 bases and the J gene lost 6 bases, with 7 bases spanning the gap. In germline, CDR1 is SQVTM, CDR2 ANQGSEA. This CDR3 spans 12 amino acids. Ten or more counts support this clonotype. The clonotype comes from a man aged 30 to 39 who received the YFV17D yellow fever vaccine. Sequenced material: PBMCs, either bulk or a sorted T-cell subset (CD4+, CD8+, memory, or dextramer-sorted; not recorded which), taken 15 days after the yellow fever booster vaccination. V is TRBV29-1 and J is TRBJ2-3, with D uncertain. CDR3 residues: CSVEDSADTQYF. In DNA form, the CDR3 reads TGCAGCGTTGAAGATTCTGCGGATACGCAGTATTTT.